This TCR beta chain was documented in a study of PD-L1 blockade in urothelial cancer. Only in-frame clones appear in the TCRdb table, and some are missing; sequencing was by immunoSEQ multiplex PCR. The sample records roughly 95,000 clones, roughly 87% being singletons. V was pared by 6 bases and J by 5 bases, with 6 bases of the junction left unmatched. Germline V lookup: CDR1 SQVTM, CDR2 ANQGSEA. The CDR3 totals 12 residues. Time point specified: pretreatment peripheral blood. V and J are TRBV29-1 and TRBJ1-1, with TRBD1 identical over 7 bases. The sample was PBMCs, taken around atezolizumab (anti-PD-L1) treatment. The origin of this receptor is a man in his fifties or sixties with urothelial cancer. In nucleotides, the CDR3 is TGCAGCGTCTACAGGGGAAAGACTGAAGCTTTCTTT. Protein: CSVYRGKTEAFF.